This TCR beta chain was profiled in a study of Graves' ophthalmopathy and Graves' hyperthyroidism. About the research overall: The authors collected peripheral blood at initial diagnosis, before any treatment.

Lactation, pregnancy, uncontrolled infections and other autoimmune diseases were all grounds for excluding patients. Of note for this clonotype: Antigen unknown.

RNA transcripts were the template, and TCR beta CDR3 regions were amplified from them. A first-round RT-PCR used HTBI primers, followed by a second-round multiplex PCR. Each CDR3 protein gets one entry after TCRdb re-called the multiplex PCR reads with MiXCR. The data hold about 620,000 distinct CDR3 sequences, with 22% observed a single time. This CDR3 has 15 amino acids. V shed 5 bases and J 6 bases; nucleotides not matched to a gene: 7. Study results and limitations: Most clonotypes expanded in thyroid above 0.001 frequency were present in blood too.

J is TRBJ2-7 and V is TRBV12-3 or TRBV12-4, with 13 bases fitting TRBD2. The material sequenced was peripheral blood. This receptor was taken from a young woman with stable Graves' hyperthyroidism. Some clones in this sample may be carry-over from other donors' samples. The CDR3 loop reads CASSPRTSGSFEQYF. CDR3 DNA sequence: TGTGCCAGCAGTCCCCGGACTAGCGGGAGCTTCGAGCAGTACTTC.